Reported below is one T cell receptor beta chain. Trimming shortened V by 4 bases and J by 4 bases, and 11 bases separated the two germline ends. CDR3 size: 13 residues. Per the germline V gene, CDR1 is KGHSH and CDR2 is LQKENI. This record belongs to a study of blood T cell repertoires in COVID-19. Assay used: immunoSEQ multiplex PCR; TCRdb lists only in-frame clones, some missing. Among about 200,000 clones listed, 80% to 90% were seen once. V gene TRBV18 combines with J gene TRBJ2-7, with a weak D call TRBD1 (5 bases). This TCR was recovered from a man aged 60-69 years with acute or convalescent COVID-19. The sample consisted of peripheral blood. The CDR3 sequence is CASSQGREYEQYF. The DNA of the CDR3 is TGTGCCAGCTCACAGGGGCGAGAGTACGAGCAGTACTTC.